This TCR beta chain was captured by sequencing in a study of technical replicates of blood from several donors (dated by TCRdb to between 2016 and 2019). The library was made by the immunoSEQ multiplex PCR assay. This immuneACCESS table, as held by TCRdb, lists in-frame sequences with V and J called but not all clones. Of the missing ones, under half trace to an unresolved V gene in checked studies; the others have no known cause. This sample is represented by about 15,000 clones; 80% to 85% of them were singletons. The ten largest clones take up approximately 13% of the sample. With respect to this clone: What antigen it recognizes has not been identified. It has no much larger one-base neighbor in the sample; base qualities were not kept.

The sequencing input was PBMCs. The sequence derives from a human donor in good health.

The bases are TGTGCCAGCAGTGCCGGGACTAGCGGGAACAATGAGCAGTTCTTC. Its product reads: CASSAGTSGNNEQFF. The sequence is built from TRBV6-6 and TRBJ2-1; 13 bases in between match TRBD2. The CDR1 and CDR2 encoded by the germline V gene (reference sequence) are MNHNY and SVGAGI. Germline trimming: 5 bases from V, 5 bases from J; junction bases outside gene matches: 3. Measured from the cysteine to the phenylalanine, the CDR3 is 15 residues long. The DNA shown is the 45-base CDR3, in frame from base 1.